This TCR beta chain comes out of a study of cytomegalovirus exposure and HLA in healthy donors. 60 Vbeta and 13 Jbeta primers were used in PCR. Per the authors' pipeline: Around 9.9 million shared chains were among the about 80 million unique TCR beta chains that a later analysis counted. Sequencing was performed with immunoSEQ multiplex PCR; in TCRdb, only in-frame clones are kept and a portion is missing. The V and J calls and clone size come from that table; D and trimming were worked out from the DNA. In the table there are about 100,000 clones, approximately 89% of which are singletons. V was clipped by 1 base and J by 0 bases, with 10 bases between them. Germline V CDR1 and CDR2: MDHEN, SYDVKM. There are 15 residues in the CDR3. Whole-study findings and limits: A later look showed TCR association rates differing by HLA locus, highest for DRB1 and lowest for HLA-C.

Comments on this clone: No antigen is known for it.

Sequencing was performed on PBMCs. The chain couples TRBV28 to TRBJ2-7; D is undetermined. The sequence came from a man younger than 45 in good health and CMV-seronegative. CDR3 in amino acids: CASSLSGPNSYEQYF. CDR3 DNA: TGTGCCAGCAGTTTATCAGGTCCCAACTCCTACGAGCAGTACTTC.